The following is a T cell receptor (beta chain) sequence with its context. Its target is not known. This sample stems from a study of Ad26.COV2.S vaccination and SARS-CoV-2 variants. This CDR3 has 8 amino acids. Between the trimmed V and J ends, which lost 8 bases and 16 bases, there was a span of 9 bases. Sequenced by immunoSEQ multiplex PCR; TCRdb stores in-frame clones only, minus some. Among about 350,000 clones listed, about 91% were seen once. General study points: Non-spike TCR breadth did not differ much between vaccine and placebo recipients.

The chain employs TRBV23-1 and TRBJ2-1; D uncertain. TRBV23-1 is identified as an open reading frame with a role that is uncertain. Source: peripheral blood, taken after recovery from COVID-19. The TCR originated in a human donor who had recovered from COVID-19. The CDR3: CASERRFF. In DNA form, the CDR3 reads TGCGCCAGCGAACGCAGATTCTTC.